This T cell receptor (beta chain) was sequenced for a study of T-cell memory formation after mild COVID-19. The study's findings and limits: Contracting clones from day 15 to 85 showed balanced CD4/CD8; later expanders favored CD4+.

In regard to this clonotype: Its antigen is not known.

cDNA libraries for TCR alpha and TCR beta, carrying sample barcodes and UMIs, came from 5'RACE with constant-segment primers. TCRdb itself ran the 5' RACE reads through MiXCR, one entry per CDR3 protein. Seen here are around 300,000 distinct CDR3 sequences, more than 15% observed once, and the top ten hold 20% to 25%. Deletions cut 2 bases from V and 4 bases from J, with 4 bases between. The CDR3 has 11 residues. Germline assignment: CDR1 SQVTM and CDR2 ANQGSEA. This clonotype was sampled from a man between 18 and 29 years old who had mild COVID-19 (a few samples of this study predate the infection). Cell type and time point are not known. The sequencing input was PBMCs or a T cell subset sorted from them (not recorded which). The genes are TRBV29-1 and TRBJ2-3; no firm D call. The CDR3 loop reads CSVEPSDTQYF. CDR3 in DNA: TGCAGCGTTGAACCCTCAGATACGCAGTATTTT.